This TCR beta chain derives from a study of OX40 agonist ivuxolimab in advanced cancers. Study-wide context: Prior anti-PD-1, anti-PD-L1 or anti-CTLA-4 therapy was allowed; over 30% had some.

The CDR3 covers 14 residues. Germline CDR1 reads MGHRA; CDR2 reads YSYEKL. V was cut by 5 bases and J by 1 base, with 10 bases left in between. Profiling relied on immunoSEQ multiplex PCR, and the TCRdb table lists in-frame clones only, not all of them. The sample yields roughly 62,000 clones, around 83% seen once. The sequence was collected from an adult with an advanced solid tumor such as melanoma, head and neck, liver or kidney cancer. The source was CD4+ or CD8+ T cells sorted from blood, collected in a trial of the OX40 agonist ivuxolimab. The chain combines TRBV4-1 with TRBJ2-3, with D tentatively TRBD2 (5 bases). CDR3 coding DNA: TGCGCCAGCAGCGACCGGACTGGCACAGATACGCAGTATTTT. Translating gives CASSDRTGTDTQYF.